The clone carrying this T cell receptor beta chain was picked up one time. Enrollment of patients from Seattle took place during active infection, with longitudinal follow-up. This record belongs to a study of blood T cell repertoires in COVID-19. In the study's own analysis: Using reference gene primer amplification, nucleated cell counts were estimated. Sequenced by immunoSEQ multiplex PCR; TCRdb stores in-frame clones only, minus some. For V, J and clone size, that table is used; D and trimming come from the DNA. This table holds roughly 150,000 clones, just over 90% found once. This clonotype was obtained from a man between 18 and 29 years old with COVID-19, enrolled during active disease. What was sequenced was peripheral blood.

CDR3 sequence reads: CASSVDRRSSYEQYF. CDR3 DNA: TGTGCCAGCAGCGTGGACAGGCGCAGCTCCTACGAGCAGTACTTC. The chain recombines TRBV2 with TRBJ2-7; 7 positions match TRBD1. Germline values: CDR1 SNHLY, CDR2 FYNNEI. The V gene end was trimmed by 6 bases and the J gene end by 0 bases; junction bases not matched to a gene: 8. The CDR3 loop spans 15 amino acids.